A selection of T cell receptor beta chains follows, all from one sample in a study of blood T cell repertoires in COVID-19. Repertoires were generated with immunoSEQ multiplex PCR, while TCRdb's copy carries only in-frame clones and drops some. The sample lists roughly 260,000 clones; approximately 92% were seen once. Material: peripheral blood. These receptor sequences come from a person in their late teens or twenties with COVID-19, enrolled during active disease. Both conserved end residues are part of each CDR3. The D gene is left open where the match is weak. Not every row has a clone size; where given, it reads once, few, many or a size class.

TRBJ1-5,NA,TRBV5-1,NA,CASSLQGRSSNQPQHF,TGCGCCAGCAGCTTACAGGGAAGGAGCTCCAATCAGCCCCAGCATTTT
TRBJ2-2,NA,TRBV10-3,NA,CAIRDPGVTTGELFF,TGTGCCATCAGAGATCCGGGGGTAACCACCGGGGAGCTGTTTTTT
TRBJ1-1,NA,TRBV2,NA,CASTTTYGFNTEAFF,TGTGCCAGCACCACCACATATGGTTTTAACACTGAAGCTTTCTTT
TRBJ2-7,few,TRBV2,TRBD1,CASSWDSSYEQYF,TGTGCCAGCAGCTGGGACAGCTCCTACGAGCAGTACTTC
TRBJ2-7,NA,TRBV4-2,NA,CASSHTAGATFYEQYF,TGTGCCAGCAGCCACACCGCGGGCGCCACTTTCTACGAGCAGTACTTC
TRBJ1-5,NA,TRBV6-5,NA,CASSLGAGNQPQHF,TGTGCCAGCAGTTTGGGAGCTGGTAATCAGCCCCAGCATTTT
TRBJ1-2,NA,TRBV5-1,TRBD1,CASSPTARGDGYTF,TGCGCCAGCAGCCCTACCGCCAGGGGGGATGGCTACACCTTC
TRBJ2-7,once,TRBV15,NA,CATGQGVYSYEQYF,TGTGCCACAGGGCAAGGGGTCTACTCCTACGAGCAGTACTTC
TRBJ1-4,NA,TRBV6-5,TRBD1,CASRPGQGIEKLFF,TGTGCCAGCAGGCCGGGACAGGGGATTGAAAAACTGTTTTTT
TRBJ1-1,NA,TRBV19,NA,CASTFQPEMNTEAFF,TGTGCCAGTACGTTTCAACCTGAGATGAACACTGAAGCTTTCTTT
TRBJ1-4,once,TRBV6-5,NA,CASAASGGPNEKLFF,TGTGCCAGCGCGGCCTCGGGGGGGCCTAATGAAAAACTGTTTTTT
TRBJ2-6,NA,TRBV2,TRBD1,CASSGDSSGANVLTF,TGTGCCAGCAGTGGGGACAGCTCTGGGGCCAACGTCCTGACTTTC
TRBJ2-3,NA,TRBV24-1,TRBD2,CATSDPRTSGRIDTQYF,TGTGCCACCAGTGATCCTCGCACTAGCGGGAGAATAGATACGCAGTATTTT
TRBJ2-3,NA,TRBV7-2,TRBD2,CASSLASGTVDTQYF,TGTGCCAGCAGCTTAGCTAGCGGGACGGTAGATACGCAGTATTTT
TRBJ1-4,NA,TRBV29-1,NA,CSVEAGGDEKLFF,TGCAGCGTTGAAGCGGGGGGGGATGAAAAACTGTTTTTT
TRBJ2-7,NA,TRBV7-6,NA,CASSSPLRPYEQYF,TGTGCCAGCAGCTCCCCTCTCCGTCCCTACGAGCAGTACTTC
TRBJ2-7,NA,TRBV27,TRBD2,CASRSLAGGPEQYF,TGTGCCAGCAGGTCACTAGCGGGAGGGCCCGAGCAGTACTTC
TRBJ1-2,NA,TRBV4-1,NA,CASSQQGFLYGYTF,TGCGCCAGCAGCCAACAGGGTTTCCTCTATGGCTACACCTTC
TRBJ2-6,NA,TRBV7-9,NA,CASSLGAMTSGANVLTF,TGTGCCAGCAGCTTAGGGGCCATGACCTCTGGGGCCAACGTCCTGACTTTC
TRBJ1-4,NA,TRBV7-9,NA,CASSLEYGQNEKLFF,TGTGCCAGCAGCTTAGAGTATGGGCAGAATGAAAAACTGTTTTTT
TRBJ1-5,NA,TRBV5-4,NA,CASSSSGDIGQPQHF,TGTGCCAGCAGCTCGTCTGGGGACATTGGACAGCCCCAGCATTTT
TRBJ1-5,few,TRBV21-1,NA,CASSKQGNQPQHF,TGTGCCAGCAGCAAACAGGGCAATCAGCCCCAGCATTTT
TRBJ1-5,NA,TRBV19,NA,CASRARLSAGVHQPQHF,TGTGCCAGTAGAGCAAGGTTGTCGGCAGGGGTGCATCAGCCCCAGCATTTT
TRBJ2-2,once,TRBV24-1,NA,CATSDPNRRAGELFF,TGTGCCACCAGTGACCCGAATAGGCGGGCCGGGGAGCTGTTTTTT
TRBJ2-1,NA,TRBV24-1,NA,CATSDLGGAEQFF,TGTGCCACCAGTGATTTGGGAGGGGCCGAGCAGTTCTTC
TRBJ2-1,NA,TRBV18,TRBD1,CASSPPSGQLLYNEQFF,TGTGCCAGCTCACCGCCTTCGGGACAGCTCCTCTACAATGAGCAGTTCTTC
TRBJ1-1,NA,TRBV7-2,TRBD1,CASSSTGTGGITEAFF,TGTGCCAGCAGCTCAACCGGGACAGGGGGCATCACTGAAGCTTTCTTT
TRBJ2-1,NA,TRBV13,TRBD2,CASSSPFGARGGEQFF,TGTGCCAGCAGCTCGCCTTTTGGGGCGCGGGGGGGTGAGCAGTTCTTC
TRBJ1-1,NA,TRBV29-1,TRBD1,CSVEPQGEGNTEAFF,TGCAGCGTTGAGCCACAGGGGGAGGGGAACACTGAAGCTTTCTTT
TRBJ1-5,NA,TRBV28,NA,CASSLTGSNQPQHF,TGTGCCAGCAGTTTAACAGGGAGCAATCAGCCCCAGCATTTT
TRBJ2-7,NA,TRBV4-1,TRBD1,CASSQGQGATEQYF,TGCGCCAGCAGCCAAGGACAGGGGGCCACCGAGCAGTACTTC
TRBJ2-1,once,TRBV2,TRBD1,CASIRDRESYEQFF,TGTGCCAGCATTCGGGACAGGGAGTCGTATGAGCAGTTCTTC
TRBJ2-5,NA,TRBV24-1,TRBD1,CATSARTGQETQYF,TGTGCCACCAGTGCCCGGACAGGACAAGAGACCCAGTACTTC
TRBJ2-7,NA,TRBV7-9,NA,CASSSVLSSADSYEQYF,TGTGCCAGCAGCTCCGTCCTATCTAGCGCGGACTCCTACGAGCAGTACTTC
TRBJ1-1,NA,TRBV10-1,NA,CASSGDLGTEAFF,TGCGCCAGCAGTGGGGACTTGGGCACTGAAGCTTTCTTT
TRBJ2-3,NA,TRBV2,NA,CASILTPGNTQYF,TGTGCCAGCATTCTGACACCGGGAAATACGCAGTATTTT
TRBJ2-7,NA,TRBV5-5,NA,CASSLGVSYEQYF,TGTGCCAGCAGCTTGGGAGTCTCCTACGAGCAGTACTTC
TRBJ1-5,NA,TRBV19,TRBD1,CASSVGQGNQPQHF,TGTGCCAGTAGTGTTGGACAGGGCAATCAGCCCCAGCATTTT
TRBJ1-6,few,TRBV4-1,NA,CASSQGPGFNSPLHF,TGCGCCAGCAGCCAAGGTCCGGGATTCAACTCACCCCTCCACTTT
TRBJ1-1,NA,TRBV19,TRBD1,CASSEGTGATEAFF,TGTGCCAGTAGCGAGGGGACAGGAGCCACTGAAGCTTTCTTT
TRBJ2-3,NA,TRBV7-9,TRBD1,CASSGPGQEFTDTQYF,TGTGCCAGCAGCGGTCCGGGACAGGAATTCACAGATACGCAGTATTTT
TRBJ2-7,NA,TRBV24-1,TRBD2,CATSLRSGLDQYEQYF,TGTGCCACCAGTCTCCGTTCGGGACTAGATCAGTACGAGCAGTACTTC
TRBJ2-2,NA,TRBV11-2,TRBD2,CASSLRGKSGELFF,TGTGCCAGCAGCCTGCGGGGGAAATCCGGGGAGCTGTTTTTT
TRBJ2-2,NA,TRBV10-2,NA,CASSERRNYVTGELFF,TGCGCCAGCAGTGAAAGAAGAAACTACGTGACCGGGGAGCTGTTTTTT
TRBJ2-4,NA,TRBV2,TRBD1,CASAAQGRKNIQYF,TGTGCCAGTGCGGCACAGGGGCGAAAAAACATTCAGTACTTC
TRBJ2-5,NA,TRBV5-1,NA,CASSGSGQETQYF,TGCGCCAGCAGCGGGAGCGGGCAAGAGACCCAGTACTTC
TRBJ2-2,NA,TRBV15,NA,CATSKGVNTGELFF,TGTGCCACCAGCAAGGGGGTCAACACCGGGGAGCTGTTTTTT
TRBJ1-1,few,TRBV13,NA,CASRIGNTEAFF,TGTGCCAGCAGGATCGGGAACACTGAAGCTTTCTTT
TRBJ2-7,NA,TRBV27,NA,CALQLYEQYF,TGTGCCCTCCAACTCTACGAGCAGTACTTC
TRBJ2-7,NA,TRBV24-1,NA,CATSDIDSYEQYF,TGTGCCACCAGTGATATAGACTCCTACGAGCAGTACTTC
TRBJ2-5,NA,TRBV15,TRBD2,CATSRGLAEETQYF,TGTGCCACCAGCAGGGGACTAGCGGAAGAGACCCAGTACTTC
TRBJ2-1,NA,TRBV9,NA,CASSVDSWRGAYNEQFF,TGTGCCAGCAGCGTAGATTCGTGGCGGGGTGCCTACAATGAGCAGTTCTTC
TRBJ2-7,NA,TRBV6-5,NA,CASSSQSSSYEQYF,TGTGCCAGCTCATCGCAGTCAAGCTCCTACGAGCAGTACTTC